These 30 T cell receptor beta chains share one sample of origin, sequenced in a study of low-dose radiotherapy and immunotherapy resistance in tumors. TRAV- and TRBV-specific primers were used for first-strand cDNA, which covered alpha and beta chains. Amplification, which lasted roughly 22 PCR cycles, used a constant-region primer and V-primer adapter to amplify TCRs. TCRdb analysed the reads with MiXCR anew, one entry per CDR3 protein. This repertoire shows approximately 84,000 distinct CDR3 sequences, less than 20% found once; its top ten account for over 1.2%. The time point here: after trial treatment. Treatment given: LDRT plus nivolumab, ipilimumab, low-dose cyclophosphamide and aspirin (RACIN trial). Sequenced here: PBMCs, sampled after low-dose radiotherapy plus immunotherapy. These receptors were taken from a male donor with prostate cancer.

This clonotype was observed many times. The rearrangement uses TRBV7-2 and TRBJ2-7, with TRBD2 matching 12 bases. Germline loops: CDR1 SGHTA, CDR2 FQGNSA. CDR3 length equals 14 residues. The ends lost 5 bases at V and 6 bases at J; junction bases unmatched: 5. CDR3 nucleotides: TGTGCCAGCAGCGCACTAGCGGGAGGACTCGAGCAGTACTTC. Translated: CASSALAGGLEQYF.

This clonotype was counted a few times. V is TRBV5-4 and J is TRBJ2-5; 7 nucleotides match TRBD1. Trimming took 4 bases from V and 5 from J; bases not matched to a gene: 8. Looked up from germline, CDR1 is SGHNT and CDR2 is YYREEE (reference sequence). The CDR3 totals 14 residues. The CDR3 DNA reads TGTGCCAGCAGCCGACAGGGCGGAAAGGAGACCCAGTACTTC. Protein product: CASSRQGGKETQYF.

The chain carries TRBV30 and TRBJ1-2, with 8 bases that match TRBD1. V lost 6 bases and J lost 2; bases outside the gene matches: 5. The CDR3 totals 13 residues. The germline gives CDR1 GTSNPN, CDR2 SVGIG (reference sequence). The CDR3 DNA reads as TGTGCCTGCCTGACAGGGGCAAACTATGGCTACACCTTC. Translating gives CACLTGANYGYTF.

This clonotype was detected ten times or more. The V gene is TRBV7-9, the J gene TRBJ2-5, with 10 bases fitting TRBD2. The V segment lost 2 bases and the J segment 5 bases; nucleotides outside the gene matches: 8. Germline assignment: CDR1 SEHNR and CDR2 FQNEAQ (reference sequence). This CDR3 has 16 residues. CDR3 sequence: CASSLSTSGTFETQYF. The CDR3 DNA is TGTGCCAGCAGCTTAAGTACTAGCGGGACGTTTGAGACCCAGTACTTC.

This clonotype occurred a few times. This chain uses TRBV20-1 with TRBJ2-2, with D perhaps TRBD2 (6 bases). Trimming took 3 bases from V and 4 from J, leaving 12 bases between them. In germline, CDR1 is DFQATT, CDR2 SNEGSKA (reference sequence). CDR3 length: 14 residues. DNA of the CDR3: TGCAGTGCTAGGGCGGGAATAGGCACCGGGGAGCTGTTTTTT. Translated: CSARAGIGTGELFF.

The sample holds many counts of this clonotype. This CDR3 is CASSPGQARNTEAFF. The CDR3 bases are TGTGCCAGTAGTCCAGGACAGGCAAGGAACACTGAAGCTTTCTTT. The V gene is TRBV19, the J gene TRBJ1-1; 7 bases align to TRBD1. Unmatched junction bases numbered 7, after V lost 5 bases and J lost 1 base. The CDR3 has 15 amino acids. Germline V CDR1 and CDR2: LNHDA, SQIVND (reference sequence). The variable domain in full, completed from reference TRBV19 and TRBJ1-1, reads DGGITQSPKYLFRKEGQNVTLSCEQNLNHDAMYWYRQDPGQGLRLIYYSQIVNDFQKGDIAEGYSVSREKKESFPLTVTSAQKNPTAFYLCASSPGQARNTEAFFGQGTRLTVV.

At least ten counts were recorded for this clonotype. The CDR3, as DNA: TGCGCCAGCAGCACCTCTCCCGGGACAGGGGGAGAGACCCAGTACTTC. Translation gives CASSTSPGTGGETQYF. The chain has TRBV5-1 and TRBJ2-5; 11 bases are a match to TRBD1. There are 16 residues in the CDR3. The V and J ends lost 4 bases and 4 bases, in that order; junction bases with no gene match: 9. Germline CDR1 reads SGHRS; CDR2 reads YFSETQ.

This clonotype was observed at least ten times. The gene calls are TRBV2 and TRBJ2-1, with D possibly being TRBD2 (6 bases). This CDR3 region has 15 residues. Trimming took 6 bases from V and 4 from J, leaving 16 bases between them. CDR1 is SNHLY, CDR2 FYNNEI, per germline. CDR3 nucleotide sequence: TGTGCCAGCAGAGAGACTAGACAACCATACAATGAGCAGTTCTTC. Protein product: CASRETRQPYNEQFF.

In this sample, this clonotype turned up many times. The chain couples TRBV2 to TRBJ2-6; 8 bases match TRBD1. After removal of 8 bases from V and 2 bases from J, the junction contained 5 bases not matched to a gene. Looked up from germline, CDR1 is SNHLY and CDR2 is FYNNEI. This CDR3 region has 15 residues. DNA of the CDR3: TGTGCCAGCCGGACACAGGGGGCTGGGGCCAACGTCCTGACTTTC. This sequence encodes CASRTQGAGANVLTF.

This clonotype occurred many times. This chain uses TRBV5-1 with TRBJ1-5, with D unclear. From germline, CDR1 is SGHRS and CDR2 YFSETQ. CDR3 length: 13 amino acids. Trimming stripped 0 bases from V and 6 bases from J, with 7 bases between. DNA for the CDR3: TGCGCCAGCAGCTTGGCCCCGGGTCAGCCCCAGCATTTT. Protein product: CASSLAPGQPQHF.

This clonotype was observed at least ten times. The V and J genes are TRBV7-2 and TRBJ2-7; D uncertain. Per the germline V gene, CDR1 is SGHTA and CDR2 is FQGNSA. The V end was cut by 5 bases, the J end by 0 bases, with 11 bases between. The CDR3 extends over 14 amino acids. CDR3 DNA sequence: TGTGCCAGCAGCCGCACATGGAGCTCCTACGAGCAGTACTTC. Amino acids: CASSRTWSSYEQYF.

Ten or more counts support this clonotype. The genes are TRBV12-3 or TRBV12-4 and TRBJ1-1, with 7 bases lining up with TRBD1. Trimming at V came to 5 bases and at J to 1 base, leaving 10 bases not matched to a gene. The CDR3 extends over 16 amino acids. CDR3 in DNA: TGTGCCAGCAGTCCGACGACAGGGAAGAAGAACACTGAAGCTTTCTTT. The encoded protein is CASSPTTGKKNTEAFF.

As to this clonotype: With a far larger clone one base away, a read error is the likely cause. The chain joins TRBV28 to TRBJ2-5; 7 bases line up with TRBD2. V shed 7 bases, J shed 11 bases, and the junction held 25 bases outside the gene matches. Germline lookup yields CDR1 MDHEN and CDR2 SYDVKM. CDR3 size: 17 residues. The CDR3 region has the DNA TGTGCCAGCAATGGCAGGGAGGGGAGAGGCTCCTACAATGAGCAGTACTTC. This gives the protein CASNGREGRGSYNEQYF.

This clonotype has ten or more counts. The V gene is TRBV2, the J gene TRBJ2-7, with a weak D call TRBD1 (6 bases). CDR1 is SNHLY and CDR2 is FYNNEI in the germline V gene. CDR3 length equals 13 residues. The ends were cut back, 7 bases at V and 2 bases at J, with 12 bases in the middle. This chain's CDR3 is CASNRDTTYEQYF. The CDR3 nucleotides read TGTGCCAGCAATAGGGACACCACCTACGAGCAGTACTTC. Filled out from reference TRBV2 and TRBJ2-7, the complete variable domain reads EPEVTQTPSHQVTQMGQEVILRCVPISNHLYFYWYRQILGQKVEFLVSFYNNEISEKSEIFDDQFSVERPDGSNFTLKIRSTKLEDSAMYFCASNRDTTYEQYFGPGTRLTVT.

This clonotype was observed at least ten times. The V gene is TRBV28, the J gene TRBJ2-6; D not certain. The CDR3 covers 16 residues. The V gene's germline CDR1 is MDHEN and CDR2 SYDVKM. Trimming took off 2 bases at V and 0 bases at J, with 8 bases between the two ends. CDR3 sequence reads: CASSLAGSSGANVLTF. In nucleotides, the CDR3 is TGTGCCAGCAGTTTAGCTGGCAGCTCTGGGGCCAACGTCCTGACTTTC.

This clonotype was recorded many times. The chain couples TRBV14 to TRBJ2-7, with D perhaps matching TRBD1 (5 bases). Trimming left V 6 bases short and J 6 bases short, with 15 bases between. The CDR3 sequence is 13 residues long. Looked up from germline, CDR1 is SGHDN and CDR2 is FVKESK. DNA for the CDR3: TGTGCCAGCAGTCAGGGAAGTTGGGGCGAGCAGTACTTC. It translates to CASSQGSWGEQYF.

The chain carries TRBV29-1 and TRBJ2-4; D may be TRBD2 (5 bases). The germline V and J ends were trimmed by 2 bases and 3 bases, with 14 bases remaining between them. Germline lookup yields CDR1 SQVTM and CDR2 ANQGSEA. The CDR3 has 15 amino acids. The CDR3 loop is CSVEWPQSGKNIQYF. The DNA of the CDR3 is TGCAGCGTTGAATGGCCCCAGAGCGGCAAAAACATTCAGTACTTC.

To note about this clonotype: The likely explanation is a read error, given a far larger clone one base away. This chain joins TRBV7-9 and TRBJ2-7, with 9 nucleotides matching TRBD2. The germline V gene has CDR1 SEHNR and CDR2 FQNEAQ (reference sequence). The CDR3 spans 15 residues. As DNA, the CDR3 is TGTGCCTGCAGCCCCGCTAGCGGGACTACCTACGAGCAGTACTTC. Its protein product is CACSPASGTTYEQYF.

This clonotype was recorded many times. The chain employs TRBV3-1 and TRBJ2-7; 9 bases map to TRBD1. Per germline, CDR1 LGHDT and CDR2 YNNKEL (reference sequence). CDR3 length: 17 amino acids. V lost 2 bases and J lost 2; bases outside the gene matches: 10. The CDR3: CASSQMGQGSKPYEQYF. The CDR3 nucleotides are TGTGCCAGCAGCCAAATGGGACAGGGTTCCAAACCCTACGAGCAGTACTTC.

In this sample, this clonotype turned up a few times. This chain links TRBV5-1 with TRBJ1-6; the D is unclear. With 4 bases removed from V and 8 bases from J, the gap between germline ends came to 10 bases. The V gene's germline CDR1 is SGHRS and CDR2 YFSETQ. This CDR3 comprises 13 residues. This CDR3 reads CASSPKADSPLHF. The DNA for the CDR3 is TGCGCCAGCAGCCCGAAGGCAGATTCACCCCTCCACTTT.

A remark on this clonotype: With a far larger clone one base away, a read error is the likely cause. The chain recombines TRBV26 with TRBJ2-1; the table's D gene call, TRBD2, was not cross checked with the DNA. TRBV26 constitutes a pseudogene. The CDR3 loop spans 17 amino acids. The CDR3 DNA sequence: TGTGCCAGAAGTTTAGATCGCCTAGCGGGAGTATACAATGAGCAGTTCTTC. It specifies CARSLDRLAGVYNEQFF.

This chain connects TRBV28 to TRBJ2-1; D may be TRBD2 (6 bases). CDR3 length: 13 amino acids. CDR1 MDHEN and CDR2 SYDVKM come from the germline V gene. V was trimmed by 6 bases and J by 5 bases, leaving 11 bases between them. CDR3 sequence reads: CASSGRFDNEQFF. For the CDR3, the DNA is TGTGCCAGCAGCGGGAGATTTGACAATGAGCAGTTCTTC.

This clonotype appeared a few times. The CDR3 coding sequence is TGTGCCTGCCGAGGGTCGGGCAATCAGCCCCAGCATTTT. This encodes CACRGSGNQPQHF. The V and J genes are TRBV30 and TRBJ1-5, with no clear D. This CDR3 has 13 residues. Germline V gives CDR1 GTSNPN, CDR2 SVGIG (reference sequence). The V end was cut by 6 bases, the J end by 2 bases, with 11 bases between.

This clonotype was seen only a few times. The chain has TRBV27 and TRBJ2-7; 8 nucleotides agree with TRBD1. This CDR3 spans 14 amino acids. The ends lost 6 bases at V and 6 bases at J; junction bases unmatched: 10. Germline assignment: CDR1 MNHEY and CDR2 SMNVEV (reference sequence). The CDR3 here is CASSPPGGAAEQYF. The DNA for the CDR3 is TGTGCCAGCAGCCCCCCAGGGGGCGCGGCCGAGCAGTACTTC.

The sample holds many counts of this clonotype. The chain couples TRBV2 to TRBJ1-4; D call uncertain. The CDR3 has 11 residues. The V end was cut by 7 bases, the J end by 5 bases, with 5 bases between. Germline V gene data show CDR1 as SNHLY and CDR2 as FYNNEI. In DNA, the CDR3 is TGTGCCAGCACCTCGAATGAAAAACTGTTTTTT. Protein: CASTSNEKLFF.

The rearrangement joins TRBV5-1 to TRBJ2-5; TRBD1 or TRBD2 may be the D gene (5 bases each). CDR3 size: 14 residues. The germline V gene encodes CDR1 SGHRS and CDR2 YFSETQ. V was trimmed by 0 bases and J by 5 bases, leaving 11 bases between them. CDR3 DNA: TGCGCCAGCAGCTTGGTTTGGGGGACGGAGACCCAGTACTTC. It yields the protein CASSLVWGTETQYF.

In its sample, this clonotype was seen a few times. The V and J genes are TRBV12-2 and TRBJ2-1; the D call in the table, TRBD1, was not verified against the DNA. TRBV12-2 is a listed pseudogene. This CDR3 spans 17 amino acids. For the CDR3, the DNA is TGTGCAAGTCGCTTAGCTCTGGGACAGGATATCTACAATGAGCAGTTCTTC. Translation gives CASRLALGQDIYNEQFF.

Remarks on this clonotype: At one end, the junction sequence differs from germline, possibly due to a read error. The chain joins TRBV7-8 to TRBJ2-7; 10 bases are a match to TRBD1. Germline V CDR1 and CDR2: SGHVS, FQNEAQ. The CDR3 sequence is 15 residues long. This CDR3 reads CASSPSRDRGHEQYF. DNA for the CDR3: TGCGCCAGCAGCCCGTCCCGGGACAGGGGCCACGAGCAGTACTTC.

This rearrangement joins TRBV28 to TRBJ1-5, with 7 bases matching TRBD1. CDR1 is MDHEN and CDR2 is SYDVKM in the germline V gene. V trimming: 6 bases; J trimming: 4 bases; junction bases outside the gene matches: 6. The CDR3 is 14 amino acids. As DNA, the CDR3 is TGTGCCAGCAGAGACAGGGTAGGGAATCAGCCCCAGCATTTT. This translates into CASRDRVGNQPQHF.

This clonotype was counted ten times or more. The chain couples TRBV24-1 to TRBJ2-1, with D possibly being TRBD2 (5 bases). The V and J ends lost 3 bases and 4 bases respectively, with 9 bases between them. Per the germline V gene, CDR1 is KGHDR and CDR2 is SFDVKD. CDR3 length: 14 amino acids. The CDR3 protein is CATSDGGLYNEQFF. Written as DNA, the CDR3 is TGTGCCACCAGTGATGGTGGACTGTACAATGAGCAGTTCTTC.